The next 25 T cell receptor beta chains were all read from a single sample in a study of T cells in Graves' hyperthyroidism and ophthalmopathy. RNA transcripts provided the source from which TCR beta CDR3 regions were amplified. The HTBI primer set drove a first-round RT-PCR of the TCR CDR3. One entry per CDR3 protein, called by TCRdb with MiXCR from the multiplex PCR reads. The sample holds about 290,000 distinct CDR3 sequences, about an eighth seen once. Sequenced material: blood. The source of these receptors is a woman between 40 and 50 years old with Graves' hyperthyroidism.

The table lists this clonotype with a few counts. Being one base from a much bigger clone, this may be a read error. The genes are TRBV28 and TRBJ1-1; no clear D. Germline loops: CDR1 MDHEN, CDR2 SYDVKM. The CDR3 covers 15 residues. The germline V and J ends were trimmed by 3 bases and 4 bases, with 15 bases remaining between them. The CDR3 DNA reads as TGTGCCAGCAGTTTTTCGGCCGGGAGGGTCACTGAAGCTTTCTTT. Translating it yields CASSFSAGRVTEAFF.

This clonotype was observed many times. This chain joins TRBV24-1 and TRBJ2-5, with D perhaps TRBD1 (6 bases). Germline CDR1 KGHDR, CDR2 SFDVKD. V lost 2 bases and J lost 5, with 14 bases in between. The CDR3 is 15 amino acids. As DNA, the CDR3 is TGTGCCACCAGTGATTGGGACGAAAGGGGGGAGACCCAGTACTTC. It is translated as CATSDWDERGETQYF.

This clonotype came up many times. This chain uses TRBV20-1 with TRBJ1-3, with D perhaps matching TRBD1 (6 bases). V lost 5 bases and J 5 bases, leaving 16 bases between the germline ends. This CDR3 is 14 amino acids long. Germline V CDR1 and CDR2: DFQATT, SNEGSKA (reference sequence). The CDR3 DNA sequence: TGCAGTGCTGCTCCCGGGGACATGAGAAACACCATATATTTT. Amino acid sequence: CSAAPGDMRNTIYF.

This clonotype was detected ten times or more. The V gene is TRBV12-3 or TRBV12-4, the J gene TRBJ1-3, with D uncertain. V shed 7 bases and J shed 3 bases, with 19 bases lying between them. CDR3 length: 16 residues. The CDR3 DNA reads TGTGCCAGCACCCTCTTACGTGGCGGAGGTGGAAACACCATATATTTT. Protein: CASTLLRGGGGNTIYF.

This clonotype was seen a handful of times. The chain links TRBV3-1 to TRBJ2-5; D might be TRBD2 (6 bases). Deletions cut 4 bases from V and 2 bases from J, with 17 bases between. This CDR3 is built from 16 residues. Germline CDR1 reads LGHDT; CDR2 reads YNNKEL (reference sequence). The CDR3 protein is CASSLVNLAAQETQYF. In DNA form, the CDR3 reads TGTGCCAGCAGCCTAGTCAATTTAGCGGCACAAGAGACCCAGTACTTC.

Only a few counts were recorded for this clonotype. The chain employs TRBV20-1 and TRBJ2-4; TRBD1 is a possible D gene (7 bases). The V gene's germline CDR1 is DFQATT and CDR2 SNEGSKA (reference sequence). The germline V and J ends were trimmed by 3 bases and 1 base, with 22 bases remaining between them. The CDR3 covers 18 residues. The CDR3 is CSASPFVEGAWAKNIQYF. Here the CDR3 DNA reads TGCAGTGCTAGCCCCTTTGTGGAGGGGGCCTGGGCCAAAAACATTCAGTACTTC.

The chain recombines TRBV19 with TRBJ1-2; D is unresolved. The CDR3 loop spans 15 amino acids. Germline values: CDR1 LNHDA, CDR2 SQIVND (reference sequence). Trimming cost V 1 base and J 0 bases, with 9 bases left between them. CDR3 loop: CASSIAGSTNYGYTF. The CDR3 DNA reads TGTGCCAGTAGTATAGCTGGCAGCACTAACTATGGCTACACCTTC.

This clonotype was seen ten or more times. The J gene is TRBJ1-1, the V gene TRBV19, with TRBD1 matching over 8 bases. Losses at the gene ends were 3 bases for V and 10 bases for J; bases not matched to a gene: 4. The V gene's germline CDR1 is LNHDA and CDR2 SQIVND (reference sequence). CDR3 length: 12 residues. The chain's CDR3 is CASSMDRAGAFF. The DNA of the CDR3 is TGTGCCAGTAGTATGGACAGGGCAGGAGCTTTCTTT.

With regard to this clonotype: This clone may be a read error of a much larger clone one base away. The chain carries TRBV5-1 and TRBJ2-7, with unresolved D. V shed 0 bases and J shed 2 bases, with 12 bases lying between them. CDR1 and CDR2 from the germline V gene are SGHRS and YFSETQ. CDR3 length: 15 amino acids. The CDR3 spells CASSLEEWSPYEQYF. In nucleotides, the CDR3 is TGCGCCAGCAGCTTGGAAGAATGGAGCCCCTACGAGCAGTACTTC. Combining the CDR3 with reference TRBV5-1 and TRBJ2-7 gives the whole variable domain KAGVTQTPRYLIKTRGQQVTLSCSPISGHRSVSWYQQTPGQGLQFLFEYFSETQRNKGNFPGRFSGRQFSNSRSEMNVSTLELGDSALYLCASSLEEWSPYEQYFGPGTRLTVT.

This clonotype was picked up many times. CDR3 DNA: TGCAGTGCTAGAGACTCACCAGCGGGAGGGCATCGAGATACGCAGTATTTT. This gives the protein CSARDSPAGGHRDTQYF. The V and J genes are TRBV20-1 and TRBJ2-3, with 10 positions matching TRBD2. Unmatched junction bases numbered 11, after V lost 0 bases and J lost 5 bases. Germline CDR1 DFQATT, CDR2 SNEGSKA (reference sequence). CDR3 length: 17 amino acids.

The chain links TRBV18 to TRBJ1-6; D is possibly TRBD1 (5 bases). V dropped 5 bases and J dropped 5 bases, with 19 bases sitting between them. The CDR3 runs to 17 residues. Germline CDR1 reads KGHSH; CDR2 reads LQKENI. CDR3 nucleotides: TGTGCCAGCTCATTCTCGCCCGGGACGGTCAATAATTCACCCCTCCACTTT. Protein: CASSFSPGTVNNSPLHF.

This clonotype was detected ten times or more. The chain joins TRBV20-1 to TRBJ1-5; weak D call: TRBD1 (6 bases). The CDR3 is 15 residues long. CDR1 DFQATT and CDR2 SNEGSKA come from the germline V gene (reference sequence). Trimming removed 6 bases from V and 6 bases from J, with 21 bases in between. The CDR3 loop is CSALKRDTSFQPQHF. In DNA, the CDR3 is TGCAGTGCATTAAAACGGGACACCTCGTTTCAGCCCCAGCATTTT.

This clonotype was seen repeatedly, ten times or more. V gene TRBV24-1 combines with J gene TRBJ2-7; D not resolved. Germline loops: CDR1 KGHDR, CDR2 SFDVKD. The V and J ends lost 8 bases and 2 bases respectively, with 15 bases between them. The CDR3 length is 14 residues. DNA of the CDR3: TGTGCCACCACTAACGCCGGCAGGCCCTACGAGCAGTACTTC. Amino acid sequence: CATTNAGRPYEQYF.

This clonotype was counted at least ten times. This sequence joins TRBV7-9 and TRBJ2-1; 11 bases align to TRBD2. Germline loops: CDR1 SEHNR, CDR2 FQNEAQ (reference sequence). J gave up 7 bases and V 4 bases, and 12 bases lay outside the gene matches. The CDR3 consists of 17 residues. DNA of the CDR3: TGTGCCAGCAGCTCCTCCCCCCCTCGGACTAGCGGGAATGAGCAGTTCTTC. Protein sequence: CASSSSPPRTSGNEQFF. Variable domain in full (rest from reference TRBV7-9 and TRBJ2-1): DTGVSQNPRHKITKRGQNVTFRCDPISEHNRLYWYRQTLGQGPEFLTYFQNEAQLEKSRLLSDRFSAERPKGSFSTLEIQRTEQGDSAMYLCASSSSPPRTSGNEQFFGPGTRLTVL.

The rearrangement uses TRBV12-3 or TRBV12-4 and TRBJ1-1, with unresolved D. There are 14 residues in the CDR3. V lost 3 bases, J lost 0 bases, and 8 bases lay in between. The chain's CDR3 is CASSLESMNTEAFF. The DNA for the CDR3 is TGTGCCAGCAGTTTGGAGTCCATGAACACTGAAGCTTTCTTT.

In the case of this clonotype: One base away lies a much larger clone, so this may be a sequencing read error. V usage is TRBV20-1 and J usage is TRBJ1-2; maybe TRBD1 (6 bases). V was clipped by 5 bases and J by 6 bases, with 22 bases between them. The germline V gene encodes CDR1 DFQATT and CDR2 SNEGSKA (reference sequence). The CDR3 consists of 15 residues. The CDR3 DNA sequence: TGCAGTGCTTCCAGTCGGGGGGCGCTTTGGGATGGCTACACCTTC. The encoded protein is CSASSRGALWDGYTF.

CDR3 sequence: CASSLLPGANGSSDTQYF. The CDR3 nucleotides are TGTGCCAGCAGCTTACTGCCCGGGGCTAACGGGAGTTCGGATACGCAGTATTTT. V is TRBV7-8 and J is TRBJ2-3; D may be TRBD2 (6 bases). Germline CDR1 SGHVS, CDR2 FQNEAQ. Trimming took 2 bases from V and 6 from J, leaving 24 bases between them. This CDR3 has 18 amino acids. Looking up the rest from reference TRBV7-8 and TRBJ2-3 gives the full variable domain: GAGVSQSPRYKVAKRGQDVALRCDPISGHVSLFWYQQALGQGPEFLTYFQNEAQLDKSGLPSDRFFAERPEGSVSTLKIQRTQQEDSAVYLCASSLLPGANGSSDTQYFGPGTRLTVL.

The chain uses TRBV7-9 and TRBJ2-3; tentatively, D is TRBD2 (6 bases). The CDR3 has 14 amino acids. Trimming shortened V by 5 bases and J by 4 bases, and 13 bases separated the two germline ends. The V gene's germline CDR1 is SEHNR and CDR2 FQNEAQ (reference sequence). This CDR3 reads CASSPGAEADTQYF. CDR3 sequence (DNA): TGTGCCAGCAGCCCGGGAGCTGAGGCAGATACGCAGTATTTT.

This clonotype was seen ten or more times. The CDR3, as DNA: TGTGCCAGCAGCCCTCTAAATCCCTCTGGGGCCAACGTCCTGACTTTC. Its translation is CASSPLNPSGANVLTF. The chain uses TRBV28 and TRBJ2-6; D is ambiguous. There are 16 residues in the CDR3. V lost 6 bases, J lost 0 bases, and 12 bases lay in between. Germline V gene lookup returns CDR1 MDHEN and CDR2 SYDVKM.

Many counts were recorded for this clonotype. V and J are TRBV24-1 and TRBJ2-5; D gene uncertain. V lost 1 base to trimming and J lost 0 bases, with 2 bases between them. There are 13 residues in the CDR3. Germline V CDR1 and CDR2: KGHDR, SFDVKD. CDR3 DNA: TGTGCCACCAGTGATTTCTACCAAGAGACCCAGTACTTC. Translating gives CATSDFYQETQYF.

This clonotype was recorded at least ten times. The chain is built from TRBV19 and TRBJ1-5, with 7 bases that match TRBD1. V lost 7 bases, J lost 1 base, and 7 bases stayed unmatched. Per germline, CDR1 LNHDA and CDR2 SQIVND (reference sequence). CDR3 length: 15 amino acids. DNA of the CDR3: TGTGCCAGTACCGTTCAGGGGGGCAGCAATCAGCCCCAGCATTTT. Translation: CASTVQGGSNQPQHF.

This clonotype was counted many times. The chain uses TRBV6-1 and TRBJ1-1, with D uncertain. Trimming took 8 bases from V and 0 from J, leaving 10 bases between them. Germline CDR1 MNHNS, CDR2 SASEGT. The length of the CDR3 is 13 residues. The CDR3 DNA sequence: TGTGCCAGCTTGGTCCGATTGAACACTGAAGCTTTCTTT. It encodes CASLVRLNTEAFF.

This clonotype occurred many times. The J gene is TRBJ1-2, the V gene TRBV24-1; D is undetermined. The germline V and J ends were trimmed by 3 bases and 3 bases, with 10 bases remaining between them. There are 14 residues in the CDR3. Germline CDR1 and CDR2: KGHDR and SFDVKD. CDR3 region: CATSDAREYYGYTF. The CDR3 DNA sequence: TGTGCCACCAGTGATGCGAGAGAGTACTATGGCTACACCTTC.

V and J are TRBV7-6 and TRBJ1-6; D call uncertain. The germline V gene has CDR1 SGHVS and CDR2 FNYEAQ. Trimming stripped 2 bases from V and 7 bases from J, with 9 bases between. This CDR3 is built from 14 residues. CDR3 residues: CASSLLSENSPLHF. CDR3 in DNA: TGTGCCAGCAGCTTATTGTCCGAGAATTCACCCCTCCACTTT. Using reference TRBV7-6 and TRBJ1-6 for the parts outside the CDR3, the full variable domain is GAGVSQSPRYKVTKRGQDVALRCDPISGHVSLYWYRQALGQGPEFLTYFNYEAQQDKSGLPNDRFSAERPEGSISTLTIQRTEQRDSAMYRCASSLLSENSPLHFGNGTRLTVT.

The chain uses TRBV29-1 and TRBJ1-2; D gene unclear. This CDR3 has 12 residues. The ends were cut back, 7 bases at V and 4 bases at J, with 13 bases in the middle. CDR1 is SQVTM, CDR2 ANQGSEA, per germline. CDR3 protein: CSGSDGPYGYTF. Written as DNA, the CDR3 is TGCAGCGGATCGGACGGTCCCTATGGCTACACCTTC.